The text below deals with one T cell receptor beta chain. Its cognate antigen is unknown. The record originates from a study of cytotoxic CD8 clonotypes in ibrutinib-treated CLL. Study observations and caveats: With treatment, public clonotypes, which were uncommon, either contracted or remained stable.

A 1 in 200,000 to 1 in 1 million T cell depth was the sequencing target. Clones were read by immunoSEQ multiplex PCR, and TCRdb kept only the in-frame ones, dropping some. The sample records fewer than 400,000 clones, 67% being singletons. Trimming took 7 bases from V and 7 from J, leaving 14 bases between them. The CDR3 contains 13 residues. The V gene's germline CDR1 is LNHDA and CDR2 SQIVND (reference sequence). The receptor's source is a human donor with chronic lymphocytic leukemia. The chain has TRBV19 and TRBJ2-4; D is unclear. The sequencing used PBMCs, collected after 36 months of ibrutinib treatment. CDR3 in DNA: TGTGCCAGTATCTCGGTTGGGCGGAACATTCAGTACTTC. Its protein product is CASISVGRNIQYF.